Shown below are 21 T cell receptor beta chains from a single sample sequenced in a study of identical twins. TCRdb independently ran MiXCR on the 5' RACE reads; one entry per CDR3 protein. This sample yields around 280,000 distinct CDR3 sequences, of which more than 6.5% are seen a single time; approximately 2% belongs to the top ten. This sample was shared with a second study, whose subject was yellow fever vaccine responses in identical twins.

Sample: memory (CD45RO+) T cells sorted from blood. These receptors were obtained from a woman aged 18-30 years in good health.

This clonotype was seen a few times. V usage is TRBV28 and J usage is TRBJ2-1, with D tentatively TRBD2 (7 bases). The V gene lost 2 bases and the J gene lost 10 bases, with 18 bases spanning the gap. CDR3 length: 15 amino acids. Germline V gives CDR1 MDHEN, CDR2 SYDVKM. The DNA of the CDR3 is TGTGCCAGCAGTTTAGGAGGGGGGGGTTTATTAGAGCAGTTCTTC. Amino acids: CASSLGGGGLLEQFF.

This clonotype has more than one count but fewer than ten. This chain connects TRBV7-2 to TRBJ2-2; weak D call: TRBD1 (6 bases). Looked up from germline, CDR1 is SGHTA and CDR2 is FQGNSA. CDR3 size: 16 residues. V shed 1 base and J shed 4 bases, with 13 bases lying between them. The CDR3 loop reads CASSLDWGQITGELFF. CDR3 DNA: TGTGCCAGCAGCTTAGATTGGGGGCAGATCACCGGGGAGCTGTTTTTT.

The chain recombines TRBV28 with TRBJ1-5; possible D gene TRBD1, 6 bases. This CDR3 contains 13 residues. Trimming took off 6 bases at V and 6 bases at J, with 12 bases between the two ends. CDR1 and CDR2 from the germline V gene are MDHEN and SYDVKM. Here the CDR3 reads CASRTGTSQPQHF. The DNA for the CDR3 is TGTGCCAGCAGAACAGGGACTTCTCAGCCCCAGCATTTT.

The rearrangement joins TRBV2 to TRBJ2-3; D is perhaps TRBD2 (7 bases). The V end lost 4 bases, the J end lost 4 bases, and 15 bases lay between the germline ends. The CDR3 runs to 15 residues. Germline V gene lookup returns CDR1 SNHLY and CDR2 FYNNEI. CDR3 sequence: CASSGLRGGADTQYF. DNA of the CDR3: TGTGCCAGCAGTGGTCTGAGGGGGGGCGCAGATACGCAGTATTTT. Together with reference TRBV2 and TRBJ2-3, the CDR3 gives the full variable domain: EPEVTQTPSHQVTQMGQEVILRCVPISNHLYFYWYRQILGQKVEFLVSFYNNEISEKSEIFDDQFSVERPDGSNFTLKIRSTKLEDSAMYFCASSGLRGGADTQYFGPGTRLTVL.

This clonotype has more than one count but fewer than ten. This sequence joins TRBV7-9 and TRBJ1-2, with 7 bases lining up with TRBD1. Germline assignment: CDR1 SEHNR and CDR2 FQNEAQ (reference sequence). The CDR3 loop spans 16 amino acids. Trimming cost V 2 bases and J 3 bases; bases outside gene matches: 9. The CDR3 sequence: CASSLPPGGGDYGYTF. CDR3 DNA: TGTGCCAGCAGCTTACCGCCCGGAGGGGGCGACTATGGCTACACCTTC.

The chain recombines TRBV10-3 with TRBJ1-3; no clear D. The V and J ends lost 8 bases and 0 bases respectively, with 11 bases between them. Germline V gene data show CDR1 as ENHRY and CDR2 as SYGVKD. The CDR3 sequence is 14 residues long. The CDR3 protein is CAIWQPSSGNTIYF. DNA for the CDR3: TGTGCCATCTGGCAACCCAGCTCTGGAAACACCATATATTTT.

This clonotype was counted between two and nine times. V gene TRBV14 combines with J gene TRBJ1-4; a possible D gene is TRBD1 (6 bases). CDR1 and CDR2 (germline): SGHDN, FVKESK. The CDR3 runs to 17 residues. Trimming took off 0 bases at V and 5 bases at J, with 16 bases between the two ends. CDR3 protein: CASSQEHRDAKNEKLFF. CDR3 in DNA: TGTGCCAGCAGCCAAGAACACAGGGATGCCAAGAATGAAAAACTGTTTTTT.

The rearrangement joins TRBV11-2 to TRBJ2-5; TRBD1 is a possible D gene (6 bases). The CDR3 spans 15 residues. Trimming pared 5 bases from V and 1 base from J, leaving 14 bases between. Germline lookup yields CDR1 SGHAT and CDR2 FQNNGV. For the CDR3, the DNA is TGTGCCAGCAGCGGGACACGGGTTGTCCAAGAGACCCAGTACTTC. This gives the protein CASSGTRVVQETQYF.

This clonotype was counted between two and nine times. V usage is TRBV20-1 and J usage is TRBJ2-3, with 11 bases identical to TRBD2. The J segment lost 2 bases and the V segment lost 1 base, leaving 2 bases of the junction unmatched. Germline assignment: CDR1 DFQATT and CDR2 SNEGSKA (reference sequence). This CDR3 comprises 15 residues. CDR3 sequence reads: CSARGLAGYTDTQYF. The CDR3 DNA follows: TGCAGTGCTAGAGGACTAGCGGGATACACAGATACGCAGTATTTT.

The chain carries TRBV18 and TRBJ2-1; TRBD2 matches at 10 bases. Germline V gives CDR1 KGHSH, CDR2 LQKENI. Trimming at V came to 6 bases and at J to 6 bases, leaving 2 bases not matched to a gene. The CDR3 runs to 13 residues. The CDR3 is CASSRLAGNEQFF. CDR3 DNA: TGTGCCAGCTCGCGACTAGCGGGCAATGAGCAGTTCTTC. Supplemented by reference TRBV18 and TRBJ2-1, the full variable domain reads NAGVMQNPRHLVRRRGQEARLRCSPMKGHSHVYWYRQLPEEGLKFMVYLQKENIIDESGMPKERFSAEFPKEGPSILRIQQVVRGDSAAYFCASSRLAGNEQFFGPGTRLTVL.

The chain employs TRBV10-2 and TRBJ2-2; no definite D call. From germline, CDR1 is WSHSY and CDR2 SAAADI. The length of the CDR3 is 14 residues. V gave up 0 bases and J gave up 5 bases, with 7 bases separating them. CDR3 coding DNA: TGCGCCAGCAGTGAGTCGAGCGTTACCGGGGAGCTGTTTTTT. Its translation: CASSESSVTGELFF.

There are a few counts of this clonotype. CDR3 nucleotides: TGTGCCATCTCTGAGACAGGGGGCACCGGGGAGCTGTTTTTT. This gives the protein CAISETGGTGELFF. The J gene is TRBJ2-2, the V gene TRBV10-3; TRBD1 matches 9 bases. CDR3 length equals 14 residues. Germline-derived CDR1 and CDR2 are ENHRY and SYGVKD. The trim removed 8 bases at V and 4 bases at J, leaving 5 bases unmatched.

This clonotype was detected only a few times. The CDR3, as DNA: TGCAGTGCTAGCGGACTAGCGGGGGGGCCGAATACGCAGTATTTT. Translating gives CSASGLAGGPNTQYF. The chain employs TRBV20-1 and TRBJ2-3; TRBD2 aligns across 15 bases. Germline CDR1 and CDR2: DFQATT and SNEGSKA (reference sequence). V lost 3 bases to trimming and J lost 7 bases; unmatched junction nucleotides: 5. The CDR3 is 15 amino acids.

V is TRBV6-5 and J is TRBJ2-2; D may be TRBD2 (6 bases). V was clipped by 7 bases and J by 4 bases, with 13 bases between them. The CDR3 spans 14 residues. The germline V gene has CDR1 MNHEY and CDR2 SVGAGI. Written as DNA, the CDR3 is TGTGCCAGCAATTTCAAAGCGGGCACCGGGGAGCTGTTTTTT. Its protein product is CASNFKAGTGELFF.

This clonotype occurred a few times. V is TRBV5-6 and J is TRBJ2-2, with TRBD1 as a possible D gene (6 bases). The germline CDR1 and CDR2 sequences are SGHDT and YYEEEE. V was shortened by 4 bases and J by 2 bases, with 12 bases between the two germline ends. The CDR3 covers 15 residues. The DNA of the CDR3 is TGTGCCAGCAGCCGACCGGGACACAACACCGGGGAGCTGTTTTTT. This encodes CASSRPGHNTGELFF.

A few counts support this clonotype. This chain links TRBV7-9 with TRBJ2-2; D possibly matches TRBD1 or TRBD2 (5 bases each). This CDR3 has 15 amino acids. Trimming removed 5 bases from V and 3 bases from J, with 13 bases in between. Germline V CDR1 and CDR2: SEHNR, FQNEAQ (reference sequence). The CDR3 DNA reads TGTGCCAGCAGCCAATGGGACCCATACACCGGGGAGCTGTTTTTT. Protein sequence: CASSQWDPYTGELFF.

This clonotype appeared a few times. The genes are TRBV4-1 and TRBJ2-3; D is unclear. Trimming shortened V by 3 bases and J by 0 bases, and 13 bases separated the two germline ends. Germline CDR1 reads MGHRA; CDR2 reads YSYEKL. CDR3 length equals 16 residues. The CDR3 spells CASSHGYTLSTDTQYF. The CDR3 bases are TGCGCCAGCAGCCATGGGTACACCCTAAGCACAGATACGCAGTATTTT.

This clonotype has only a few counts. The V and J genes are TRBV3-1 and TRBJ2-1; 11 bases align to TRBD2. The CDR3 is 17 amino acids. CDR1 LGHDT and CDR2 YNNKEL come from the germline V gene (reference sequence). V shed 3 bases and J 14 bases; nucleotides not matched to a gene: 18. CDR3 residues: CASSHYGGGTSGLGEFF. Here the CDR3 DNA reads TGTGCCAGCAGCCACTATGGCGGCGGGACTAGCGGCCTAGGAGAGTTCTTC.

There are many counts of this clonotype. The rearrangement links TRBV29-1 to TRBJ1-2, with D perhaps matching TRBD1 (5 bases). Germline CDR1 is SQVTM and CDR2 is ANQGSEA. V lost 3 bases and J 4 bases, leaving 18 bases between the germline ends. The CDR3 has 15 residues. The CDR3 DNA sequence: TGCAGCGTTGACCCTCGAGGATCAGGGTCCTATGGCTACACCTTC. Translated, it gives CSVDPRGSGSYGYTF.

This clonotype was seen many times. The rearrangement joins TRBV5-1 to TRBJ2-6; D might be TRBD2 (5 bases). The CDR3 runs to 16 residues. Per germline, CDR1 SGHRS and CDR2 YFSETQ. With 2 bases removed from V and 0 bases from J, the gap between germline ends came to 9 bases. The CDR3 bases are TGCGCCAGCAGCTTAAGAGGGAACTCTGGGGCCAACGTCCTGACTTTC. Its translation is CASSLRGNSGANVLTF.

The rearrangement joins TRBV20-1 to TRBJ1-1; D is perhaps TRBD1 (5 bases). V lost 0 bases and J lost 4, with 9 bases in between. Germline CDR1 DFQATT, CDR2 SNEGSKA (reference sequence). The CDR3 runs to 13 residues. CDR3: CSARDPRGTEAFF. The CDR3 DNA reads TGCAGTGCTAGAGATCCAAGGGGCACTGAAGCTTTCTTT.